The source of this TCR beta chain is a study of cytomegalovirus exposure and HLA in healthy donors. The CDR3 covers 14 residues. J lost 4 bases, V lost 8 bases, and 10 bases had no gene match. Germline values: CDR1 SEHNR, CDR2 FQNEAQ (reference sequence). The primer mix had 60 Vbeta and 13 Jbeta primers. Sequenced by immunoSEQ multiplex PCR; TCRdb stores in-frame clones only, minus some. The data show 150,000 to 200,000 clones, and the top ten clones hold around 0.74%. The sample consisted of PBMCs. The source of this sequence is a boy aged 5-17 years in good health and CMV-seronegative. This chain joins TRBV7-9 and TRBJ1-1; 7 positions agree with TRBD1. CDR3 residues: CASRLQGVRTEAFF. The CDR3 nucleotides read TGTGCCAGCCGTCTTCAGGGGGTACGCACTGAAGCTTTCTTT.